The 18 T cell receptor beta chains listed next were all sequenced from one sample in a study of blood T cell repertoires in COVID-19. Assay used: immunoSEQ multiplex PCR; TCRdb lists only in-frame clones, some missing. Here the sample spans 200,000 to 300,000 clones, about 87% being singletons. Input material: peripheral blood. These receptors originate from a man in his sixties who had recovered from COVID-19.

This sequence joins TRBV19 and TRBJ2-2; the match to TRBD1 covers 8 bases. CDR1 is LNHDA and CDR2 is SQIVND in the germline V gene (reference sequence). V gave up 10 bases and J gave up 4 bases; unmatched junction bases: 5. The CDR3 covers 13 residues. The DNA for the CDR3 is TGTGCCATTAGGACAGGGACCACCGGGGAGCTGTTTTTT. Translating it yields CAIRTGTTGELFF.

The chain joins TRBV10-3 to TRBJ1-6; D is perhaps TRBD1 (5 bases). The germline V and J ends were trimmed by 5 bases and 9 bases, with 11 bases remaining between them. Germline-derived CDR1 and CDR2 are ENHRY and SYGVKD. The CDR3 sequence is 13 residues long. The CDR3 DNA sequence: TGTGCCATCAGTAGGGACTCGGGTTCACCCCTCCACTTT. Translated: CAISRDSGSPLHF.

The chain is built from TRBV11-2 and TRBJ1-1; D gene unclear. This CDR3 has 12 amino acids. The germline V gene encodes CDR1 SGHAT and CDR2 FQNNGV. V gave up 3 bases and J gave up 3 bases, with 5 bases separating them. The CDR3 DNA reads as TGTGCCAGCAGCTTCAGTTACACTGAAGCTTTCTTT. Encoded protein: CASSFSYTEAFF.

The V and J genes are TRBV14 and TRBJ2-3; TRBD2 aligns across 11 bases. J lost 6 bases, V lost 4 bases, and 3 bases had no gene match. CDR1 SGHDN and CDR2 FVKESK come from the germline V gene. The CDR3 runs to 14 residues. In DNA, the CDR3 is TGTGCCAGCAGCCGTAGCGGGGGGGCCGATACGCAGTATTTT. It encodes CASSRSGGADTQYF. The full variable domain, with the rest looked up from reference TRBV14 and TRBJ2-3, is EAGVTQFPSHSVIEKGQTVTLRCDPISGHDNLYWYRRVMGKEIKFLLHFVKESKQDESGMPNNRFLAERTGGTYSTLKVQPAELEDSGVYFCASSRSGGADTQYFGPGTRLTVL.

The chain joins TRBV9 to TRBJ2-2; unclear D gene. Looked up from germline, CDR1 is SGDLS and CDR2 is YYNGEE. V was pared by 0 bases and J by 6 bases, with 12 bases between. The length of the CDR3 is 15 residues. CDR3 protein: CASSVAIQNPGELFF. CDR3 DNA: TGTGCCAGCAGCGTAGCTATCCAAAACCCCGGGGAGCTGTTTTTT.

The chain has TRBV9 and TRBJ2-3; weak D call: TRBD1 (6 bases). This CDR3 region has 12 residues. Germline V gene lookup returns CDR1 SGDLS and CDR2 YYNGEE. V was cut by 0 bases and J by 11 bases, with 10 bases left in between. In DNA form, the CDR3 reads TGTGCCAGCAGCGTAGGACCAGGGGAGCAGTATTTT. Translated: CASSVGPGEQYF. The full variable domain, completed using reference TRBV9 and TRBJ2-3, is DSGVTQTPKHLITATGQRVTLRCSPRSGDLSVYWYQQSLDQGLQFLIQYYNGEERAKGNILERFSAQQFPDLHSELNLSSLELGDSALYFCASSVGPGEQYFGPGTRLTVL.

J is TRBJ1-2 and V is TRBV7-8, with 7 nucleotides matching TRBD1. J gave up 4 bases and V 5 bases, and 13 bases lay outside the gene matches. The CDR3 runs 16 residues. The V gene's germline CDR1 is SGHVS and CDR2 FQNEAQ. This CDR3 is CASSPEGTVRPYGYTF. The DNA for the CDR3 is TGTGCCAGCAGCCCGGAAGGGACAGTCCGGCCCTATGGCTACACCTTC. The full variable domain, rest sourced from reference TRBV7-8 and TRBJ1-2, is GAGVSQSPRYKVAKRGQDVALRCDPISGHVSLFWYQQALGQGPEFLTYFQNEAQLDKSGLPSDRFFAERPEGSVSTLKIQRTQQEDSAVYLCASSPEGTVRPYGYTFGSGTRLTVV.

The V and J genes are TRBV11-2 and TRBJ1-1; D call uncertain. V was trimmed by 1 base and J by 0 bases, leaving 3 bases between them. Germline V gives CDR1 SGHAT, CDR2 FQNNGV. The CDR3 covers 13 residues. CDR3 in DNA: TGTGCCAGCAGCTTAGGAGTGAACACTGAAGCTTTCTTT. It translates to CASSLGVNTEAFF.

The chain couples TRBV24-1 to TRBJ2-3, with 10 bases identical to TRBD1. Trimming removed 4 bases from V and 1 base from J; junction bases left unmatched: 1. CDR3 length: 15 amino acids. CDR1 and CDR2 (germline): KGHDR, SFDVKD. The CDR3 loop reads CATSEGTGGTDTQYF. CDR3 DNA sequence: TGTGCCACCAGTGAAGGGACAGGGGGCACAGATACGCAGTATTTT.

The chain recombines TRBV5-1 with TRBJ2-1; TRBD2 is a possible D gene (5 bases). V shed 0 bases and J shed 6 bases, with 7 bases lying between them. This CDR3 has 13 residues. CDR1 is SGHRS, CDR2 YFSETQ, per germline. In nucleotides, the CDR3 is TGCGCCAGCAGCTTGGGACTACTCAATGAGCAGTTCTTC. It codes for CASSLGLLNEQFF.

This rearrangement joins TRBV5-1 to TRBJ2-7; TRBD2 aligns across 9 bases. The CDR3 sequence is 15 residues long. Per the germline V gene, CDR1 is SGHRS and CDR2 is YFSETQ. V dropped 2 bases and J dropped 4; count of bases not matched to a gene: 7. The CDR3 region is CASSFGASGEYEQYF. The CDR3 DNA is TGCGCCAGCAGCTTCGGCGCTAGCGGGGAGTACGAGCAGTACTTC.

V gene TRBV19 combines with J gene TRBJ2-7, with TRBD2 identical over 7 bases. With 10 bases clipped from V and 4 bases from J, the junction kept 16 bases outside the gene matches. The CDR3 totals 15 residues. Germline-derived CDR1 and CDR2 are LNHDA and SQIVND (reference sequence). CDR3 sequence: CATRVDSTGGYEQYF. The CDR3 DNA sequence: TGTGCCACCCGGGTAGACAGCACGGGGGGTTACGAGCAGTACTTC.

The chain's CDR3 is CASSLRRVGEKLFF. The CDR3 bases are TGTGCCAGCAGCTTACGCAGGGTAGGGGAAAAACTGTTTTTT. The genes are TRBV7-2 and TRBJ1-4, with TRBD1 as a possible D gene (5 bases). CDR1 SGHTA and CDR2 FQGNSA come from the germline V gene. Trimming cost V 2 bases and J 8 bases, with 12 bases left between them. This CDR3 region has 14 residues.

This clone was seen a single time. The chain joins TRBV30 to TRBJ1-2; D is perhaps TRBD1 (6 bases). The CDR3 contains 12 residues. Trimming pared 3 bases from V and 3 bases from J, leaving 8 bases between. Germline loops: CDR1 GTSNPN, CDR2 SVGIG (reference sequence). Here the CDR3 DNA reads TGTGCCTGGAGGGACAGTCACTATGGCTACACCTTC. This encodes CAWRDSHYGYTF.

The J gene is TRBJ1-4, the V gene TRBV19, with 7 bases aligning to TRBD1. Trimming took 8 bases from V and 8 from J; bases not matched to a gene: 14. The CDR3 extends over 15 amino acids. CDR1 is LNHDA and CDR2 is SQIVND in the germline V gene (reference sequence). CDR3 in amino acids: CASSRNRGSLEKLFF. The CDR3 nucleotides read TGTGCCAGTTCGAGAAACAGGGGATCTTTGGAAAAACTGTTTTTT.

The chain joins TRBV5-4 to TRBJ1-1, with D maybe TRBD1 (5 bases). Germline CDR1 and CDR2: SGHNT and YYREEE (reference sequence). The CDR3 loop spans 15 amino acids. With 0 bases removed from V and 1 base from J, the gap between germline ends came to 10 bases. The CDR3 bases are TGTGCCAGCAGCTTGGCCATTGGGGCGAACACTGAAGCTTTCTTT. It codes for CASSLAIGANTEAFF.

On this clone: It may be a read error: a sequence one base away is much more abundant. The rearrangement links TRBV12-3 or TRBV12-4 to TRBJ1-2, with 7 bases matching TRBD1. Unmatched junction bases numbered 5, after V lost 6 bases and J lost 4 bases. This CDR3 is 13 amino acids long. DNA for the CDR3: TGTGCCAGCAGCCCAGGGGGTCCCTATGGCTACACCTTC. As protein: CASSPGGPYGYTF.

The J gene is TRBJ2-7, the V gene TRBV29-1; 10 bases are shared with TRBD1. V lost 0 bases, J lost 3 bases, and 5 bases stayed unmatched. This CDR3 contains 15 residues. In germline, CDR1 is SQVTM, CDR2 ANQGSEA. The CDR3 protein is CSVEDRDRGLYEQYF. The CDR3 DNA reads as TGCAGCGTTGAAGATCGGGACAGGGGCCTCTACGAGCAGTACTTC.